This TCR beta chain appears in the sequencing data of a study of blood T cell repertoires in COVID-19. Across the study: The United States, Italy and Spain were the sources of the acute and convalescent COVID-19 samples. T cells, B-cell-depleted T cells, or PBMCs provided the cDNA or gDNA that served as material.

Donors in Cohort 3 who had recovered were those with two negative PCRs, healthcare professional clearance, or resolution of their symptoms. Clones were sequenced by immunoSEQ multiplex PCR, and TCRdb holds only the in-frame ones, with some missing. The table shows more than 250,000 clones, with 80% to 90% occurring only once. Trimming at V came to 2 bases and at J to 5 bases, leaving 4 bases not matched to a gene. The CDR3 extends over 15 amino acids. In germline, CDR1 is KGHSH, CDR2 LQKENI. This clonotype originated in a man aged 25-40 years who had recovered from COVID-19. The V and J genes are TRBV18 and TRBJ2-7; 12 bases line up with TRBD1. The sample was PBMCs or T cells enriched from blood (not recorded which). As DNA, the CDR3 is TGTGCCAGCTCACCAGGGACAGGGGGCCGAAACGAGCAGTACTTC. It specifies CASSPGTGGRNEQYF.